This T cell receptor (beta chain) originates from a study of technical replicates of blood from several donors. Measured with immunoSEQ multiplex PCR; TCRdb has only the in-frame clones, and not every one. The top ten clones hold approximately 0.41% of a sample with about 82,000 clones, approximately 94% of them seen once. The germline V gene has CDR1 SGHRS and CDR2 YFSETQ. The CDR3 loop spans 14 amino acids. The germline V and J ends were trimmed by 5 bases and 7 bases, with 15 bases remaining between them. The chain uses TRBV5-1 and TRBJ1-4; D possibly corresponds to TRBD1 (5 bases). This TCR was recovered from a human donor in good health. Sequencing was carried out using T cells isolated from PBMCs. The CDR3 DNA sequence: TGCGCCAGCAGTACCGGGACTGAATTTGAAAAACTGTTTTTT. Its protein product is CASSTGTEFEKLFF.